This T cell receptor (beta chain) stems from a study of blood T cell repertoires in COVID-19. Study at large: Acute-phase and convalescent COVID-19 samples originated in the United States, Italy and Spain. T cells, B-cell-depleted T cells, or PBMCs supplied cDNA or gDNA.

Original data processing: From reference gene primer amplification, estimates of nucleated cell counts were derived. Assay: immunoSEQ multiplex PCR; the TCRdb copy retains only in-frame clones and omits some. That table furnishes V, J and clone size, whereas the DNA furnished D and trimming. Found here are 230,000 or so clones, around 80% of them singletons; the top ten hold approximately 8.6%. The V and J ends lost 0 bases and 2 bases, in that order; junction bases with no gene match: 6. There are 17 residues in the CDR3. V is TRBV23-1 and J is TRBJ1-5; 8 nucleotides line up with TRBD1. TRBV23-1 is marked as an open reading frame, function uncertain. The sequenced sample consisted of peripheral blood. The sequence was obtained from a man aged 35 to 55 with active or convalescent COVID-19. The CDR3 DNA sequence: TGCGCCAGCAGTCAATCGCTAGACAGGGGAGGCAATCAGCCCCAGCATTTT. Translated: CASSQSLDRGGNQPQHF.